This T cell receptor beta chain was sequenced in a study of cytotoxic CD8 clonotypes in ibrutinib-treated CLL (TCRdb year 2021). In the study overall: The cohort included some 14 treatment-naive and some twelve relapsed/refractory patients; 17 to 18 were IGHV unmutated. Responses were partial in roughly 25 patients and complete in 2; after median 68 months follow-up, some 15 stayed in remission and 12 progressed. Samples at response were collected after a median of around twelve months of treatment, with a range of roughly 6 to 40 months. An average of about 260,000 productive templates and tens of thousands of productive rearrangements was obtained per sample. Of the approximately 86 participants in the trial, about two dozen had longitudinal samples available. Cryopreserved peripheral blood mononuclear cells were collected at three points: before therapy, at response, and at either sustained remission or disease progression. Every remission and progressive disease sample was obtained while ibrutinib was still being received by the patients.

On a MiSeq, deep resolution sequencing aimed for a depth between 1 in 1 million and 1 in 200,000 T cells, with each clonotype covered approximately 9.2x on average. TCR beta libraries were generated with the immunoSEQ hsTCRB Kit. The source study handled its data this way. ImmunoSEQ Data Assistant and ImmunoSEQ Analyzer were used for data analysis, and V, D and J genes were assigned according to IMGT definitions. Clonality, with values ranging from 0 to 1, was calculated as one minus the normalized Shannon entropy of productive rearrangement frequencies. Only overrepresented clonotypes making up at least 0.05% of each patient's repertoire were included in the public clonotype analysis. About a dozen age-matched healthy donor repertoires from immuneACCESS served as clonality controls. TCRdb carries this immuneACCESS record with in-frame sequences only. Its versions omit some clonotypes, under half of them owing to an unresolved V gene in the studies checked, with the rest unexplained. V and J calls and clone size come straight from that table; D and trimming were deduced from the DNA. The sample table lists 40,000 or so clones, 55% to 75% of them with a count of one. The ten largest clones capture about 13% of the sample.

The sample's time point, from its label and the paper: approximately 11 months on ibrutinib. Roughly 2.2 micrograms of genomic DNA were extracted from cryopreserved PBMCs for TCR beta library preparation. Longitudinal blood samples from CLL patients receiving ibrutinib monotherapy were subjected to high-throughput TCR beta sequencing. The patients were enrolled in a single-center, open-label phase 2 trial of ibrutinib monotherapy. In the germline V gene, CDR1 corresponds to LGHNT and CDR2 to FRNRAP. The CDR3 spans 16 residues, from the cysteine through the phenylalanine. The CDR3 DNA has 48 bases and is translated from base 1. V ends up 5 bases short and J 2 bases short, with an unmatched junction base count of 11. What the research found in general, with its limitations: Baseline clonality was found to be higher than that of age-matched healthy donors and was strongly correlated with circulating CD8+ T-cell counts. Clonality rose at ibrutinib response, remained stable during sustained remission, and dropped back toward baseline at progression. Public clonotypes were rare and either contracted or stayed stable during treatment, and the rise in clonality at ibrutinib response reflected the expansion of private clonotypes. Sampling times were not matched between patients in sustained remission and patients whose disease was progressing, and lymph node repertoires were not examined.

For this clone: No cognate antigen has been identified for it. One base away there is no much larger clone; base qualities are not given.

Here the chain combines TRBV12-5 and TRBJ2-5, and 7 bases in between align with TRBD2. The origin of this receptor is a human donor with chronic lymphocytic leukemia. Here the sequenced sample was PBMCs, taken after 12 months of ibrutinib treatment. The encoded CDR3 is CASGGPLAARQETQYF. The base sequence is TGTGCTAGTGGTGGGCCCCTAGCGGCCCGTCAAGAGACCCAGTACTTC.